These 9 T cell receptor beta chains were all obtained from the same sample, sequenced in a study of T-cell reconstitution after alpha-beta-depleted transplantation in children. A TCRbeta library incorporating unique molecular identifiers was prepared. TCRdb re-called the PCR reads through MiXCR, storing one row per CDR3 protein. This table holds almost 500,000 distinct CDR3 sequences, 9.5% to 15% found once. Specimen: PBMCs from the stem cell graft donor, collected from the stem cell graft. These receptors came from a human donor who donated a stem cell graft to a child with combined immunodeficiency.

This clonotype has just a few counts. The chain links TRBV7-9 to TRBJ2-7; no clear D. Trimming cost V 2 bases and J 6 bases, with 8 bases left between them. Per germline, CDR1 SEHNR and CDR2 FQNEAQ (reference sequence). CDR3 size: 12 residues. The CDR3 here is CASSLYGGEQYF. CDR3 in DNA: TGTGCCAGCAGCTTATACGGTGGCGAGCAGTACTTC.

This clonotype was observed a handful of times. The J gene is TRBJ2-2, the V gene TRBV12-3 or TRBV12-4, with TRBD2 matching over 7 bases. V lost 8 bases and J lost 0; bases outside the gene matches: 3. The CDR3 covers 14 residues. CDR3 amino acids: CASVGGANTGELFF. CDR3 nucleotides: TGTGCCAGCGTGGGGGGGGCGAACACCGGGGAGCTGTTTTTT.

This clonotype was counted at least ten times. The V gene is TRBV29-1, the J gene TRBJ2-2, with D perhaps matching TRBD2 (5 bases). Between the trimmed V and J ends, which lost 7 bases and 2 bases, there was a span of 14 bases. The CDR3 spans 14 residues. Looked up from germline, CDR1 is SQVTM and CDR2 is ANQGSEA. In nucleotides, the CDR3 is TGCAGCGCCGAGGGTGTCGCCAACACCGGGGAGCTGTTTTTT. Translating gives CSAEGVANTGELFF.

This clonotype was counted at least ten times. This sequence joins TRBV20-1 and TRBJ2-5; the D is unclear. Deletions cut 1 base from V and 5 bases from J, with 11 bases between. Germline V lookup: CDR1 DFQATT, CDR2 SNEGSKA (reference sequence). The CDR3 totals 13 residues. The CDR3 nucleotides are TGCAGTGCTAGAGGAATCAGTTTCGAGACCCAGTACTTC. Translated: CSARGISFETQYF.

The chain has TRBV7-8 and TRBJ2-7, with unresolved D. With 2 bases removed from V and 2 bases from J, the gap between germline ends came to 10 bases. This CDR3 has 14 residues. Germline CDR1 is SGHVS and CDR2 is FQNEAQ. The CDR3 region has the DNA TGTGCCAGCAGCTTACGTCTAAAGGCCTACGAGCAGTACTTC. This translates into CASSLRLKAYEQYF.

This clonotype was observed a few times. The chain joins TRBV4-3 to TRBJ2-1; D gene uncertain. V was cut by 5 bases and J by 6 bases, with 17 bases left in between. This CDR3 region has 15 residues. Germline V lookup: CDR1 LGHNA, CDR2 YSLEER. CDR3 sequence: CASSEKVIMGNEQFF. DNA of the CDR3: TGCGCCAGCAGCGAAAAGGTCATAATGGGCAATGAGCAGTTCTTC.

This clonotype was detected only a few times. V usage is TRBV5-1 and J usage is TRBJ2-1; 10 bases match TRBD2. CDR3 length: 15 residues. CDR1 and CDR2 (germline): SGHRS, YFSETQ. V lost 2 bases and J lost 5; bases outside the gene matches: 4. In DNA form, the CDR3 reads TGCGCCAGCAGCTTTTCCGGGACTAGCGACAATGAGCAGTTCTTC. As protein: CASSFSGTSDNEQFF.

There are many counts of this clonotype. The chain uses TRBV24-1 and TRBJ2-3; TRBD2 might be the D (7 bases). CDR1 KGHDR and CDR2 SFDVKD come from the germline V gene. V lost 9 bases and J 2 bases, leaving 14 bases between the germline ends. This CDR3 has 14 amino acids. In nucleotides, the CDR3 is TGTGCCACCGGCCCGGGGGGCCCCACAGATACGCAGTATTTT. As protein: CATGPGGPTDTQYF.

This clonotype was counted a few times. The chain joins TRBV24-1 to TRBJ2-3; 13 positions match TRBD2. The CDR3 length is 14 residues. Germline V gives CDR1 KGHDR, CDR2 SFDVKD. V lost 9 bases to trimming and J lost 5 bases; unmatched junction nucleotides: 4. CDR3 nucleotides: TGTGCCACCGGACTAGCGGGAGACATAGATACGCAGTATTTT. Protein: CATGLAGDIDTQYF.